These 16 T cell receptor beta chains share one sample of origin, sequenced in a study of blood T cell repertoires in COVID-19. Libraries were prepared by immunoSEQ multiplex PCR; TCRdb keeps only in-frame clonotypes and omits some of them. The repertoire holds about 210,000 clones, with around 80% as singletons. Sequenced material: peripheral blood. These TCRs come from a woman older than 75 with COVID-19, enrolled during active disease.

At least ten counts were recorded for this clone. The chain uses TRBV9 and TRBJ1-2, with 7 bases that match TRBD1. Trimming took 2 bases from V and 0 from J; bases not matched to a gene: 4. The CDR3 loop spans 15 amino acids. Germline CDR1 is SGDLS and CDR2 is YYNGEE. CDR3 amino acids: CASSVTGTANYGYTF. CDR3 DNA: TGTGCCAGCAGCGTGACAGGGACCGCTAACTATGGCTACACCTTC.

The CDR3 region has the DNA TGTGCCAGCAGCTCCACCTCAGGACTAGCGGGGGGGGCAGATACGCAGTATTTT. Its protein product is CASSSTSGLAGGADTQYF. This chain links TRBV2 with TRBJ2-3; 15 bases agree with TRBD2. The CDR3 loop spans 18 amino acids. Germline assignment: CDR1 SNHLY and CDR2 FYNNEI. J lost 4 bases, V lost 6 bases, and 11 bases had no gene match.

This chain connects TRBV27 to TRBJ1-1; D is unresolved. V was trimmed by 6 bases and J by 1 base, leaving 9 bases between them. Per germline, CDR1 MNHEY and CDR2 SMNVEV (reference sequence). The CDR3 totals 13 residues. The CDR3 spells CASRDGGNTEAFF. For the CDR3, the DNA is TGTGCCAGCAGAGACGGAGGGAACACTGAAGCTTTCTTT.

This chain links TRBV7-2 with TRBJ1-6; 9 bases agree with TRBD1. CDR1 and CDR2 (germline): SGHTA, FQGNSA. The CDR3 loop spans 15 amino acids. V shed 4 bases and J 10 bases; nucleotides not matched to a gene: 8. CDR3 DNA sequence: TGTGCCAGCAGCTCCCTACAGGGGGCTAAATCACCCCTCCACTTT. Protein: CASSSLQGAKSPLHF.

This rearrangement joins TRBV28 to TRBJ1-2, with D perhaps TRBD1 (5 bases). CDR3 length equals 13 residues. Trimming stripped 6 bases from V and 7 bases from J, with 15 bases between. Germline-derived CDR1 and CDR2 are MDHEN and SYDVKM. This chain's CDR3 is CASREDGGGGYTF. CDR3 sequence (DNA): TGTGCCAGCAGAGAGGACGGGGGGGGTGGCTACACCTTC.

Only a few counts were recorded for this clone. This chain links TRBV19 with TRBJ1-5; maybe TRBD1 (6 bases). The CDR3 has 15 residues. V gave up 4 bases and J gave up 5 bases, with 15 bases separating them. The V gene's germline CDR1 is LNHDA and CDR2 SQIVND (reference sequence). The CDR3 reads CASSTNQGNHQPQHF. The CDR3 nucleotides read TGTGCCAGTAGTACAAATCAGGGGAACCATCAGCCCCAGCATTTT.

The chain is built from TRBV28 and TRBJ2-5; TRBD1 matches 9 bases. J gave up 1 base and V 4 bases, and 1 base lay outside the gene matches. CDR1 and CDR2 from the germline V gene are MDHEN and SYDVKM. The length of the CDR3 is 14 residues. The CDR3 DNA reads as TGTGCCAGCAGTTCGACAGGGGGCCAAGAGACCCAGTACTTC. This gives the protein CASSSTGGQETQYF.

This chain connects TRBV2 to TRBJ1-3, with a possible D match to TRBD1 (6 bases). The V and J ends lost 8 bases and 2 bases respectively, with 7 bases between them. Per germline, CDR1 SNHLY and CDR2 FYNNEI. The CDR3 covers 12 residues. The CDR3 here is CASGQTGNTIYF. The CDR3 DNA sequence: TGTGCCAGCGGACAGACTGGAAACACCATATATTTT.

CDR3 in DNA: TGTGCCAGCAGACTAACTCCGGGACAGGGATCTTTTTTCTTT. Its translation: CASRLTPGQGSFFF. The chain recombines TRBV2 with TRBJ1-1, with 9 bases matching TRBD1. The germline V gene has CDR1 SNHLY and CDR2 FYNNEI. Trimming at V came to 6 bases and at J to 13 bases, leaving 15 bases not matched to a gene. The CDR3 has 14 residues.

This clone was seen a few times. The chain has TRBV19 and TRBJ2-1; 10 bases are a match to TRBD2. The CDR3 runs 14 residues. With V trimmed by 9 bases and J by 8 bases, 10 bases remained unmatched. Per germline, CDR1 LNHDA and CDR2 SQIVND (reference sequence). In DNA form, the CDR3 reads TGTGCCAGCCAAGAGCGGGGGGGGTTGGATGAGCAGTTCTTC. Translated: CASQERGGLDEQFF.

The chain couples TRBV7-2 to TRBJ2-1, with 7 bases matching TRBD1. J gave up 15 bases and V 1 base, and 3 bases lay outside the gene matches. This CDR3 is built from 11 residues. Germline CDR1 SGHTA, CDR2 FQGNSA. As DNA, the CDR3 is TGTGCCAGCAGCTTAGAGAGGGGGCGGTTCTTC. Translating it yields CASSLERGRFF.

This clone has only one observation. The CDR3 here is CASSIRGGLIETQYF. The CDR3, as DNA: TGTGCCAGCTCGATTAGGGGGGGGCTTATCGAGACCCAGTACTTC. The chain links TRBV3-1 (or the pseudogene TRBV3-2) to TRBJ2-5; a possible D gene is TRBD2 (7 bases). Germline values: CDR1 LGHDT, CDR2 YNNKEL (reference sequence). The CDR3 covers 15 residues. Deletions cut 8 bases from V and 5 bases from J, with 21 bases between.

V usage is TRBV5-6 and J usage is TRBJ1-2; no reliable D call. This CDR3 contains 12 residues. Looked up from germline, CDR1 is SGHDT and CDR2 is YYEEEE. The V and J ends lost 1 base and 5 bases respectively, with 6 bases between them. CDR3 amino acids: CASSLFEYGYTF. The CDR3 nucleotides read TGTGCCAGCAGCTTGTTTGAGTATGGCTACACCTTC. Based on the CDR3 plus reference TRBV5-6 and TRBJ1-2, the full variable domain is DAGVTQSPTHLIKTRGQQVTLRCSPKSGHDTVSWYQQALGQGPQFIFQYYEEEERQRGNFPDRFSGHQFPNYSSELNVNALLLGDSALYLCASSLFEYGYTFGSGTRLTVV.

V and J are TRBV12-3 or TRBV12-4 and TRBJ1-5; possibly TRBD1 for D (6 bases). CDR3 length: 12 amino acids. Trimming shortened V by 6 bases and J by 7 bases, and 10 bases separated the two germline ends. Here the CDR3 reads CASRTQGQPQHF. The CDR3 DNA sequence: TGTGCCAGCAGGACTCAGGGGCAGCCCCAGCATTTT.

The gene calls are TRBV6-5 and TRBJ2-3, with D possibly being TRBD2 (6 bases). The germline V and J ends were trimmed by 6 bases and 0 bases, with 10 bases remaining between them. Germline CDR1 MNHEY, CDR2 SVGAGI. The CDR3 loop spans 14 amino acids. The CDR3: CASRASGSTDTQYF. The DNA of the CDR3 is TGTGCCAGCAGGGCAAGCGGGAGCACAGATACGCAGTATTTT.

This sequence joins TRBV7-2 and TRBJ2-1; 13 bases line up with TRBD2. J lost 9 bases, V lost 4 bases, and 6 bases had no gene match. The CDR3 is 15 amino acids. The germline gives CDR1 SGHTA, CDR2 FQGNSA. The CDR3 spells CASSSWTSGGGEQFF. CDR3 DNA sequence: TGTGCCAGCAGCTCCTGGACTAGCGGGGGAGGTGAGCAGTTCTTC.